This T cell receptor (beta chain) was recorded in a study (dated by TCRdb to 2013 to 2014). Sequencing was performed on an Illumina Genome Analyzer IIx. The public reads were quality trimmed at Q25 with fastp and then assembled into clones with MiXCR by TCRdb, keeping productive beta chains. Rows are unified per CDR3 protein, each entry keeping the most common DNA and genes. The sample contains nearly 15,000 distinct CDR3 sequences, 30% to 45% of them found a single time. The ten largest clones capture roughly 16% of the sample. A word on this clonotype: There is no known antigen for this receptor. No qualities accompany the bases; no much larger clone lies one base away.

Its CDR3 holds 15 amino acids, cysteine through phenylalanine. Only the CDR3 DNA stays, 45 bases, in frame from base 1. Reading the germline V gene gives CDR1 LGHNA and CDR2 YSLEER. V and J are truncated by 0 bases and 4 bases respectively, leaving an intervening sequence of 12 bases. Recombination connected TRBV4-3 to TRBJ1-2, and TRBD1 may be the D gene, going by 6 matching bases. The source of this sequence is a human donor. Specimen: blood. The sequenced DNA: TGCGCCAGCAGCCAAGATGAGGACAGCCTCTATGGCTACACCTTC. This codes for CASSQDEDSLYGYTF.